This TCR beta chain was observed in a study of blood T cells in healthy people across ages. Study findings and constraints: Naive CD4+ cell counts and diversity both ran higher in long-lived than in aged donors. Because sorting was not performed, PBMCs prevented conclusive naive versus antigen-experienced comparison.

Germline V gene data show CDR1 as MNHEY and CDR2 as SVGAGI. Trimming cost V 4 bases and J 9 bases, with 25 bases left between them. The CDR3 spans 16 residues. About this clonotype: Its matching antigen is unknown.

It was roughly 10 milliliters of peripheral blood that were drawn from each donor. The use of a sample-barcoded 5' primer and a J-beta primer mix characterized a second PCR of about 7 to 12 cycles. Individual samples furnished no less than 2.5 million CDR3-containing paired-end reads apiece. TCRdb independently ran MiXCR on the 5' RACE reads; one entry per CDR3 protein. The sample contains 450,000 to 600,000 distinct CDR3 sequences, roughly a quarter of which appear only once. The same data also contributed to another study, on T cells of mothers and their children.

Sequenced: blood. This chain uses TRBV6-5 with TRBJ2-7, with D maybe TRBD1 (6 bases). This sequence was found in a boy younger than 10 in good health. CDR3 DNA: TGTGCCAGCAGTTCAGGGGCACTACTCCCCCATTTCGGGCAGTACTTC. As protein: CASSSGALLPHFGQYF.